What follows are 7 T cell receptor beta chains derived from one specimen sequenced in a study of shared clonotypes between healthy human individuals. TCRdb's copy holds only in-frame clones and misses some; the assay was immunoSEQ multiplex PCR. The table lists around 330,000 clones, around 74% of them singletons, with about 9.3% in the top ten. What was sequenced was memory CD4+ T cells sorted from blood. Sample subset: CD45RA-negative fraction. Receptors originate from a young man in good health.

The chain is built from TRBV5-6 and TRBJ2-6; D possibly corresponds to TRBD2 (5 bases). The CDR3 loop spans 16 amino acids. V lost 2 bases to trimming and J lost 0 bases, with 9 bases between them. Germline values: CDR1 SGHDT, CDR2 YYEEEE. The CDR3 spells CASSFNGLSGANVLTF. The CDR3 DNA reads TGTGCCAGCAGCTTTAACGGACTCTCTGGGGCCAACGTCCTGACTTTC.

In its sample, this clone was seen a few times. The rearrangement joins TRBV5-4 to TRBJ2-5; unclear D gene. Trimming took 3 bases from V and 2 from J, leaving 8 bases between them. This CDR3 has 13 residues. The germline CDR1 and CDR2 sequences are SGHNT and YYREEE (reference sequence). CDR3 sequence reads: CASSSRLQETQYF. The CDR3 DNA reads TGTGCCAGCAGCTCGAGGCTTCAAGAGACCCAGTACTTC.

In its sample, this clone was seen once. The chain employs TRBV7-8 and TRBJ2-7; 9 bases align to TRBD1. Looked up from germline, CDR1 is SGHVS and CDR2 is FQNEAQ. The CDR3 length is 14 residues. Losses at the gene ends were 5 bases for V and 5 bases for J; bases not matched to a gene: 7. Here the CDR3 DNA reads TGTGCCAGCAGCCCGGGGGACAGGGACCACGAGCAGTACTTC. As protein: CASSPGDRDHEQYF.

The rearrangement uses TRBV28 and TRBJ1-1; no definite D call. The CDR3 is 16 amino acids. V was clipped by 3 bases and J by 0 bases, with 14 bases between them. Germline CDR1 and CDR2: MDHEN and SYDVKM. CDR3 nucleotide sequence: TGTGCCAGCAGTTTCTATTTCTCCAACATGAACACTGAAGCTTTCTTT. Its protein is CASSFYFSNMNTEAFF. Filled out from reference TRBV28 and TRBJ1-1, the complete variable domain reads DVKVTQSSRYLVKRTGEKVFLECVQDMDHENMFWYRQDPGLGLRLIYFSYDVKMKEKGDIPEGYSVSREKKERFSLILESASTNQTSMYLCASSFYFSNMNTEAFFGQGTRLTVV.

The J gene is TRBJ2-5, the V gene TRBV5-5; 11 bases match TRBD2. The CDR3 contains 15 residues. Unmatched junction bases numbered 9, after V lost 9 bases and J lost 2 bases. The germline gives CDR1 SGHKS, CDR2 YYEKEE (reference sequence). CDR3 nucleotides: TGTGCCACCAAACTGAGACTAGCGGGACAAGAGACCCAGTACTTC. This encodes CATKLRLAGQETQYF. The full variable domain, with the rest looked up from reference TRBV5-5 and TRBJ2-5, is DAGVTQSPTHLIKTRGQQVTLRCSPISGHKSVSWYQQVLGQGPQFIFQYYEKEERGRGNFPDRFSARQFPNYSSELNVNALLLGDSALYLCATKLRLAGQETQYFGPGTRLLVL.

The J gene is TRBJ1-1, the V gene TRBV7-9, with D hard to call. V was trimmed by 1 base and J by 10 bases, leaving 7 bases between them. The CDR3 runs to 11 residues. CDR1 is SEHNR and CDR2 is FQNEAQ in the germline V gene (reference sequence). The CDR3 DNA sequence: TGTGCCAGCAGCTTAGTGGAAGGAGCTTTCTTT. Translation gives CASSLVEGAFF.

The CDR3 nucleotides are TGTGCCAGCAGCTCAAAAAGAATGCAGGGCAAGGCTGGAAACACCATATATTTT. It specifies CASSSKRMQGKAGNTIYF. V usage is TRBV5-4 and J usage is TRBJ1-3; tentatively, D is TRBD1 (5 bases). CDR1 is SGHNT and CDR2 is YYREEE in the germline V gene (reference sequence). Trimming took off 3 bases at V and 2 bases at J, with 21 bases between the two ends. CDR3 size: 18 residues.